These 31 T cell receptor beta chains originate from one sample sequenced in a study of glioma-infiltrating T cells after dendritic cell vaccination. Time point: after dendritic cell vaccination, including at tumor progression/relapse. Repertoires were generated with immunoSEQ multiplex PCR, while TCRdb's copy carries only in-frame clones and drops some. The sample comprises tens of thousands of clones, 85% of which are singletons, and around 8% rests with the top ten. The starting material was blood, obtained after dendritic cell vaccination. The receptor set was obtained from a human donor with glioblastoma.

The J gene is TRBJ2-1, the V gene TRBV5-1; 14 nucleotides align to TRBD2. V lost 4 bases and J lost 4; bases outside the gene matches: 7. The CDR3 has 17 residues. Germline assignment: CDR1 SGHRS and CDR2 YFSETQ. Here the CDR3 reads CASSPRLAGGVYNEQFF. Here the CDR3 DNA reads TGCGCCAGCAGCCCTAGACTAGCGGGGGGGGTTTACAATGAGCAGTTCTTC.

The CDR3 DNA sequence: TGTGCCAGCAGTTACTTGGCTAGCGGCGGCTACGAGCAGTACTTC. Translating gives CASSYLASGGYEQYF. The rearrangement links TRBV6-5 to TRBJ2-7, with 7 bases lining up with TRBD2. Germline CDR1 MNHEY, CDR2 SVGAGI. V shed 1 base and J 3 bases; nucleotides not matched to a gene: 6. This CDR3 is 15 amino acids long.

This chain uses TRBV28 with TRBJ2-3; TRBD1 matches 7 bases. This CDR3 spans 15 amino acids. The germline V gene encodes CDR1 MDHEN and CDR2 SYDVKM. Trimming removed 3 bases from V and 2 bases from J; junction bases left unmatched: 5. The CDR3 coding sequence is TGTGCCAGCAGTTTGGGACAGCTCCACACAGATACGCAGTATTTT. This gives the protein CASSLGQLHTDTQYF.

The chain joins TRBV9 to TRBJ2-1, with 14 bases aligning to TRBD2. The CDR3 consists of 18 residues. V lost 3 bases to trimming and J lost 9 bases; unmatched junction nucleotides: 14. Germline V gene lookup returns CDR1 SGDLS and CDR2 YYNGEE. The DNA for the CDR3 is TGTGCCAGCAGCGCTCGCATCCCGGGACTAGCGGGAGACGTTGAGCAGTTCTTC. The encoded protein is CASSARIPGLAGDVEQFF.

The V call is TRBV19, the J call TRBJ2-1; D possibly corresponds to TRBD2 (6 bases). Trimming pared 1 base from V and 10 bases from J, leaving 11 bases between. CDR3 length: 13 amino acids. The germline V gene encodes CDR1 LNHDA and CDR2 SQIVND (reference sequence). The CDR3 region has the DNA TGTGCCAGTAGTATAGGTCCCGGAGGGGAGCAGTTCTTC. It translates to CASSIGPGGEQFF. Full variable domain (remainder filled in from reference TRBV19 and TRBJ2-1): DGGITQSPKYLFRKEGQNVTLSCEQNLNHDAMYWYRQDPGQGLRLIYYSQIVNDFQKGDIAEGYSVSREKKESFPLTVTSAQKNPTAFYLCASSIGPGGEQFFGPGTRLTVL.

The chain links TRBV5-6 to TRBJ1-6, with a possible D match to TRBD1 (6 bases). Germline CDR1 SGHDT, CDR2 YYEEEE. CDR3 length: 13 residues. Trimming shortened V by 4 bases and J by 10 bases, and 12 bases separated the two germline ends. DNA of the CDR3: TGTGCCAGCAGCCTGGGGGGGCAATCACCCCTCCACTTT. Its protein is CASSLGGQSPLHF.

The chain couples TRBV5-1 to TRBJ1-2; D remains ambiguous. CDR3 size: 12 residues. The germline gives CDR1 SGHRS, CDR2 YFSETQ. V lost 0 bases and J lost 10, with 10 bases in between. This CDR3 is CASSLVTGYYTF. DNA of the CDR3: TGCGCCAGCAGCTTGGTTACGGGATACTACACCTTC.

This clone was seen only a few times. The chain links TRBV5-4 to TRBJ2-3; 10 bases align to TRBD1. Per the germline V gene, CDR1 is SGHNT and CDR2 is YYREEE (reference sequence). Trimming removed 0 bases from V and 4 bases from J; junction bases left unmatched: 5. The CDR3 totals 16 residues. CDR3 sequence (DNA): TGTGCCAGCAGCTTGGAGGGACAGGGGTCCGCAGATACGCAGTATTTT. Amino acids: CASSLEGQGSADTQYF.

This chain joins TRBV7-2 and TRBJ2-3; tentative D call: TRBD1 (5 bases). Trimming shortened V by 6 bases and J by 0 bases, and 13 bases separated the two germline ends. Germline assignment: CDR1 SGHTA and CDR2 FQGNSA. The CDR3 totals 15 residues. In DNA form, the CDR3 reads TGTGCCAGCAGACCCCAGCAGGGTAGCACAGATACGCAGTATTTT. Protein sequence: CASRPQQGSTDTQYF. Using reference TRBV7-2 and TRBJ2-3 for the parts outside the CDR3, the full variable domain is GAGVSQSPSNKVTEKGKDVELRCDPISGHTALYWYRQSLGQGLEFLIYFQGNSAPDKSGLPSDRFSAERTGGSVSTLTIQRTQQEDSAVYLCASRPQQGSTDTQYFGPGTRLTVL.

The rearrangement joins TRBV9 to TRBJ2-1, with 10 bases fitting TRBD1. Germline lookup yields CDR1 SGDLS and CDR2 YYNGEE. V lost 4 bases to trimming and J lost 10 bases; unmatched junction nucleotides: 11. This CDR3 is built from 15 residues. CDR3 in amino acids: CASSRGDRGAEEQFF. DNA for the CDR3: TGTGCCAGCAGCAGAGGGGACAGGGGTGCAGAGGAGCAGTTCTTC.

The chain couples TRBV19 to TRBJ2-7; TRBD1 is a possible D gene (5 bases). CDR3 length: 19 amino acids. Looked up from germline, CDR1 is LNHDA and CDR2 is SQIVND (reference sequence). The V end lost 3 bases, the J end lost 4 bases, and 28 bases lay between the germline ends. The CDR3 is CASSMYTGGPGLPNYEQYF. The CDR3 DNA reads as TGTGCCAGTAGTATGTATACAGGCGGCCCAGGGTTACCTAATTACGAGCAGTACTTC.

The chain combines TRBV7-9 with TRBJ2-7; 9 positions match TRBD2. The CDR3 sequence is 15 residues long. The V and J ends lost 1 base and 1 base, in that order; junction bases with no gene match: 2. Germline V lookup: CDR1 SEHNR, CDR2 FQNEAQ (reference sequence). The CDR3 bases are TGTGCCAGCAGCTTAGGCCTAGCGGGATCCTACGAGCAGTACTTC. As protein: CASSLGLAGSYEQYF.

The chain couples TRBV14 to TRBJ2-7; TRBD2 might be the D (5 bases). Germline CDR1 is SGHDN and CDR2 is FVKESK. The ends were cut back, 3 bases at V and 5 bases at J, with 14 bases in the middle. This CDR3 contains 14 residues. This CDR3 reads CASSHPGILDEQYF. CDR3 in DNA: TGTGCCAGCAGCCATCCCGGGATCCTGGACGAGCAGTACTTC.

V and J are TRBV28 and TRBJ1-2; tentatively, D is TRBD1 (5 bases). The germline V and J ends were trimmed by 3 bases and 2 bases, with 10 bases remaining between them. CDR1 and CDR2 (germline): MDHEN, SYDVKM. CDR3 length: 14 amino acids. The CDR3 DNA sequence: TGTGCCAGCAGTTTTACAGGTCCCAACTATGGCTACACCTTC. Protein product: CASSFTGPNYGYTF.

This clone turned up a few times. As DNA, the CDR3 is TGTGCCAGCAGTGAAACTAGCGGGACGTCAGATACGCAGTATTTT. Its translation: CASSETSGTSDTQYF. The V call is TRBV6-4, the J call TRBJ2-3, with 10 bases identical to TRBD2. V lost 3 bases, J lost 4 bases, and 4 bases stayed unmatched. The CDR3 covers 15 residues. Germline values: CDR1 MRHNA, CDR2 SNTAGT.

The chain has TRBV4-1 and TRBJ2-7; possible D gene TRBD2, 6 bases. The germline gives CDR1 MGHRA, CDR2 YSYEKL. V lost 0 bases, J lost 1 base, and 13 bases lay in between. The CDR3 consists of 16 residues. The CDR3 DNA follows: TGCGCCAGCAGCCAAGATGGCGGGGTGCCATCCTACGAGCAGTACTTC. Amino acids: CASSQDGGVPSYEQYF.

V is TRBV13 and J is TRBJ2-3; 11 bases agree with TRBD2. This CDR3 has 17 residues. V was clipped by 4 bases and J by 3 bases; unmatched bases: 9. The germline V gene encodes CDR1 PRHDT and CDR2 FYEKMQ (reference sequence). The CDR3 sequence is CASSSPTSGRVTDTQYF. The CDR3 DNA reads TGTGCCAGCAGCTCCCCAACTAGCGGGAGAGTTACAGATACGCAGTATTTT.

This clone has only a few counts. This chain links TRBV7-9 with TRBJ1-1; TRBD1 agrees at 9 bases. From germline, CDR1 is SEHNR and CDR2 FQNEAQ (reference sequence). V lost 5 bases and J lost 3; bases outside the gene matches: 4. This CDR3 is 14 amino acids long. The CDR3: CASSRGQGYTEAFF. CDR3 in DNA: TGTGCCAGCAGCCGGGGACAGGGTTACACTGAAGCTTTCTTT.

The chain employs TRBV7-2 and TRBJ1-2; 7 positions match TRBD1. J was trimmed by 6 bases and V by 1 base; bases with no gene match: 8. The CDR3 totals 15 residues. Germline assignment: CDR1 SGHTA and CDR2 FQGNSA. CDR3 sequence (DNA): TGTGCCAGCAGCTTAGTGGACACAGGGGAACATGGCTACACCTTC. It encodes CASSLVDTGEHGYTF.

The sample holds a few counts of this clone. The V and J genes are TRBV11-2 and TRBJ1-3; unclear D gene. Germline values: CDR1 SGHAT, CDR2 FQNNGV. The CDR3 sequence is 13 residues long. V lost 3 bases, J lost 3 bases, and 6 bases lay in between. The DNA of the CDR3 is TGTGCCAGCAGCTTTATCGGTGGAAACACCATATATTTT. Protein: CASSFIGGNTIYF.

This clone showed up just once. The chain is built from TRBV6-5 and TRBJ2-3; D is uncertain. In germline, CDR1 is MNHEY, CDR2 SVGAGI. This CDR3 comprises 12 residues. Trimming removed 5 bases from V and 5 bases from J, with 8 bases in between. CDR3 protein: CASSPSGDTQYF. The CDR3 DNA reads as TGTGCCAGCAGTCCCTCGGGAGATACGCAGTATTTT.

This clone was seen a single time. This sequence joins TRBV14 and TRBJ1-1; a possible D gene is TRBD1 (5 bases). CDR3 length: 17 residues. The germline V gene has CDR1 SGHDN and CDR2 FVKESK. V was cut by 1 base and J by 1 base, with 16 bases left in between. The CDR3 reads CASSQVGRGKSNTEAFF. DNA for the CDR3: TGTGCCAGCAGCCAAGTGGGTCGGGGGAAATCGAACACTGAAGCTTTCTTT.

This sequence joins TRBV11-2 and TRBJ1-1; 8 bases are shared with TRBD1. Looked up from germline, CDR1 is SGHAT and CDR2 is FQNNGV. CDR3 length: 15 residues. V shed 3 bases and J 4 bases; nucleotides not matched to a gene: 7. CDR3 nucleotide sequence: TGTGCCAGCAGCTTGTCTCAGGGGGCGGCCACTGAAGCTTTCTTT. This gives the protein CASSLSQGAATEAFF.

This chain connects TRBV29-1 to TRBJ1-1, with TRBD1 identical over 7 bases. The germline CDR1 and CDR2 sequences are SQVTM and ANQGSEA. CDR3 size: 13 residues. The trim removed 4 bases at V and 3 bases at J, leaving 5 bases unmatched. The CDR3 region is CSVGVTGYTEAFF. DNA for the CDR3: TGCAGCGTTGGGGTGACAGGGTACACTGAAGCTTTCTTT.

The table lists this clone with a count of one. The genes are TRBV6-5 and TRBJ2-2; D ambiguous. The CDR3 spans 14 residues. V was clipped by 8 bases and J by 4 bases, with 14 bases between them. CDR1 and CDR2 (germline): MNHEY, SVGAGI. CDR3 sequence: CASGQAATTGELFF. CDR3 nucleotides: TGTGCCAGCGGTCAGGCAGCTACCACCGGGGAGCTGTTTTTT.

In its sample, this clone was seen once. This chain connects TRBV28 to TRBJ1-2; TRBD1 matches at 9 bases. V dropped 2 bases and J dropped 4; count of bases not matched to a gene: 5. Germline V gene lookup returns CDR1 MDHEN and CDR2 SYDVKM. The CDR3 covers 15 residues. CDR3 DNA: TGTGCCAGCAGTTTACGGGACAGGGTAACCTATGGCTACACCTTC. Its protein is CASSLRDRVTYGYTF.

The chain employs TRBV11-2 and TRBJ1-6, with 7 bases that match TRBD1. The CDR3 has 14 amino acids. Looked up from germline, CDR1 is SGHAT and CDR2 is FQNNGV. V was clipped by 4 bases and J by 9 bases; unmatched bases: 6. The CDR3 loop reads CASSSRQGGSPLHF. Here the CDR3 DNA reads TGTGCCAGCAGCTCAAGACAGGGAGGTTCACCCCTCCACTTT.

Only one count was recorded for this clone. This chain uses TRBV5-4 with TRBJ2-4; 11 positions match TRBD2. The CDR3 loop spans 15 amino acids. From germline, CDR1 is SGHNT and CDR2 YYREEE (reference sequence). Trimming took 3 bases from V and 4 from J; bases not matched to a gene: 3. The CDR3 region is CASSSGTSGKNIQYF. The CDR3 nucleotides read TGTGCCAGCAGCTCAGGGACTAGCGGAAAAAACATTCAGTACTTC.

V usage is TRBV6-5 and J usage is TRBJ1-1; D perhaps matches TRBD1 (5 bases). The V gene's germline CDR1 is MNHEY and CDR2 SVGAGI. The CDR3 loop spans 12 amino acids. Trimming pared 5 bases from V and 3 bases from J, leaving 7 bases between. The CDR3 reads CASSPGDTEAFF. CDR3 DNA sequence: TGTGCCAGCAGTCCGGGGGACACTGAAGCTTTCTTT.

The count of this clone is one. This chain links TRBV7-2 with TRBJ2-3; TRBD2 aligns across 9 bases. The CDR3 is 18 residues long. Germline V gives CDR1 SGHTA, CDR2 FQGNSA. V shed 5 bases, J shed 0 bases, and the junction held 12 bases outside the gene matches. This CDR3 is CASSLPSGTETSTDTQYF. DNA for the CDR3: TGTGCCAGCAGCCTTCCTAGCGGGACGGAAACTAGCACAGATACGCAGTATTTT.

The rearrangement joins TRBV6-5 to TRBJ1-1; D ambiguous. The CDR3 runs to 13 residues. Trimming removed 5 bases at V and 6 bases at J, with 13 bases between. CDR1 and CDR2 from the germline V gene are MNHEY and SVGAGI. The CDR3 DNA reads TGTGCCAGCAGTGAGAGGGTCACGTCTGAAGCTTTCTTT. This gives the protein CASSERVTSEAFF.